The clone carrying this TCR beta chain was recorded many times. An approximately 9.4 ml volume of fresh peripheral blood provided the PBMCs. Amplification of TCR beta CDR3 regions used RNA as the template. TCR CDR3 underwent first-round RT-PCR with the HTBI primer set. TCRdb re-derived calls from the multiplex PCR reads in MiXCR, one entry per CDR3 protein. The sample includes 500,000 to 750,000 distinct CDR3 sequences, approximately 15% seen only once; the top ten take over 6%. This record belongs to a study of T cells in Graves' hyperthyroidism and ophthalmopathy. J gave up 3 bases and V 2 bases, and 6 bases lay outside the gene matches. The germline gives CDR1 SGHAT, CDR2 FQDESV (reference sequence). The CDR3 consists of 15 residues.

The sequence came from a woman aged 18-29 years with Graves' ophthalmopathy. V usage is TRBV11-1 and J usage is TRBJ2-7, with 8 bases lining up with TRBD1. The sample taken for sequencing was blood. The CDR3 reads CASSLQGQDFYEQYF. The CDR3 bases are TGTGCCAGCAGCTTACAGGGACAGGATTTCTACGAGCAGTACTTC.